The T cell receptor beta chain described here comes from a study of T cells after yellow fever vaccination. The count of this clonotype is one. V lost 6 bases, J lost 11 bases, and 28 bases lay in between. The CDR3 length is 16 residues. From germline, CDR1 is DFQATT and CDR2 SNEGSKA (reference sequence). TCRdb analysed the 5' RACE reads with MiXCR anew, one entry per CDR3 protein. The data hold about 310,000 distinct CDR3 sequences, with around 4% observed a single time. This sequence originates from a man aged 18 to 29 who received the YFV17D yellow fever vaccine. The chain has TRBV20-1 and TRBJ1-4, with a weak D call TRBD1 (6 bases). Sequencing used PBMCs, obtained on the day of the yellow fever booster vaccination. CDR3 nucleotides: TGCAGTGCCCAGAGGGGGGGCGCGATCTTCAGGGATAAACTGTTTTTT. This sequence encodes CSAQRGGAIFRDKLFF.